This TCR beta chain was captured by sequencing in a study of blood T cell repertoires in COVID-19 (dated by TCRdb to about 2020). The study in broad terms: Samples from collaborators originated in the United States, Italy and Spain and spanned both the acute and convalescent phases of COVID-19. A freely available public database, intended as a resource for researchers studying the immune response to SARS-CoV-2, is where the repertoires were released. Where available, HLA class I and class II types were taken from metadata supplied by the sample provider and were not determined by assay-based typing. The samples were drawn from two sources: the first 160 participants of the ongoing ImmuneRACE study, and 1,254 subjects contributed by 6 global collaborators. Sample metadata almost always included a de-identified subject ID, COVID-19 status, age in years and sex. The material from the prospective study consisted of cDNA or gDNA derived from T cells, B-cell-depleted T cells, or PBMCs. The dataset comprised deeply sampled blood TCRbeta repertoires from subjects exposed to, actively infected with, or recovered from COVID-19. Results and caveats for the whole study, not just this receptor: How much clinical and demographic metadata was included differed by source and by participant, and the metadata was provided uncurated.

A second Seattle source provided samples from volunteer blood donors who had recovered from COVID-19. The collaborating institutions used their own protocols to collect whole blood in K2EDTA tubes. For TCRbeta analysis, collaborators shipped samples in one of three forms: frozen whole blood, isolated PBMCs, or DNA extracted from either of those sample types. To note about this clone: The clone's antigen remains unknown. The record has no base qualities; no much larger clone is one base away.

TCRbeta CDR3 regions were amplified from genomic DNA by means of the immunoSEQ Assay, a bias-controlled multiplex PCR. Regarding the original processing steps: Within the assay, amplification of reference gene primers was used to estimate how many nucleated cells each sample contained. To quantify the absolute abundance of each unique TCRbeta CDR3 rearrangement, sequence reads were collapsed and filtered. For each sample, productive Simpson clonality was calculated as the square root of Simpson's diversity index over productive rearrangements. In TCRdb, the immuneACCESS table is reduced to in-frame sequences with V and J assigned. These tables do not hold every clone; where another copy was compared, an unresolved V gene accounts for under half, and the others remain unexplained. V and J calls plus clone size are reproduced from that table; the DNA served to infer D and trimming. For this sample the table gives approximately 150,000 clones, of which about four fifths were detected only once. The ten top clones hold 10% to 15% of the sample.

Via the germline V gene, CDR1 is SGHTA and CDR2 FQGNSA. The CDR3, cysteine through phenylalanine, is 15 amino acids long. The retained sequence is limited to the CDR3, 45 bases, with the frame set at the first base. V gives up 5 bases and J gives up 5 bases, and the segment between their germline ends measures 15 bases. This TCR derives from a man in his 70s who had recovered from COVID-19. Material for sequencing was peripheral blood. The sequence joins TRBV7-2 to TRBJ2-2; the D region possibly corresponds to TRBD2 (5 bases align). The bases are TGTGCCAGCAGCAGCTCGGCAGGAGGAACCGGGGAGCTGTTTTTT. Translated, this is CASSSSAGGTGELFF.